This is a list of T cell receptor beta chains from one sample in a study of T cells in Graves' hyperthyroidism and ophthalmopathy. Each CDR3 protein is one row after TCRdb ran MiXCR on the multiplex PCR reads. The table lists hundreds of thousands of distinct CDR3 sequences, about 20% of them singletons. The sequencing input was blood. The source of these receptors is a man aged 30 to 39 with Graves' ophthalmopathy. The CDR3 runs from the conserved cysteine through the conserved F or W. D genes are given only for firm matches. Clone size, where shown, is once, few, many, or a class for clones that have expanded.

CDR3: CASGQGNTGELFF
DNA: TGTGCCAGCGGACAGGGAAACACCGGGGAGCTGTTTTTT
V: TRBV11-2
size: many
D: TRBD1
J: TRBJ2-2

CDR3: CAWSVQHDNQPQHF
DNA: TGTGCCTGGAGTGTACAACACGACAATCAGCCCCAGCATTTT
V: TRBV30
size: many
D: -
J: TRBJ1-5

CDR3: CASSLNRDGYGYTF
DNA: TGTGCCAGCTCCCTGAACCGGGACGGCTATGGCTACACCTTC
V: TRBV18
size: -
D: -
J: TRBJ1-2

CDR3: CASRHQTGPLNTEAFF
DNA: TGTGCCAGCAGACACCAGACAGGCCCACTGAACACTGAAGCTTTCTTT
V: TRBV27
size: many
D: -
J: TRBJ1-1

CDR3: CASRGGIGETQYF
DNA: TGTGCCAGCAGGGGGGGAATTGGAGAGACCCAGTACTTC
V: TRBV2
size: many
D: -
J: TRBJ2-5

CDR3: CASSLVGPTYNEQFF
DNA: TGTGCCAGCAGCTTAGTAGGCCCCACCTACAATGAGCAGTTCTTC
V: TRBV7-9
size: -
D: -
J: TRBJ2-1

CDR3: CAWRKGGGSYEQYF
DNA: TGTGCCTGGAGAAAAGGGGGAGGTTCCTACGAGCAGTACTTC
V: TRBV30
size: many
D: -
J: TRBJ2-7

CDR3: CASSPYSGRGVYEQYF
DNA: TGTGCCAGCAGTCCCTATAGCGGGAGGGGGGTCTACGAGCAGTACTTC
V: TRBV27
size: many
D: TRBD2
J: TRBJ2-7

CDR3: CASSLSDLAGAGELFF
DNA: TGTGCCAGCAGCTTGTCGGACCTAGCGGGAGCCGGGGAGCTGTTTTTT
V: TRBV7-9
size: -
D: TRBD2
J: TRBJ2-2

CDR3: CASIKSGTEGTEAFF
DNA: TGTGCCAGCATCAAATCCGGGACAGAGGGCACTGAAGCTTTCTTT
V: TRBV12-3/TRBV12-4
size: many
D: TRBD1
J: TRBJ1-1

CDR3: CASSLDGGENEKLFF
DNA: TGCGCCAGCAGCTTGGATGGGGGCGAAAATGAAAAACTGTTTTTT
V: TRBV5-1
size: many
D: -
J: TRBJ1-4

CDR3: CSARGTESTDTQYF
DNA: TGCAGTGCTAGAGGGACGGAGTCCACAGATACGCAGTATTTT
V: TRBV20-1
size: -
D: -
J: TRBJ2-3

CDR3: CASSPGGSIGNTEAFF
DNA: TGTGCCAGCAGCCCCGGGGGGTCTATTGGGAACACTGAAGCTTTCTTT
V: TRBV7-8
size: many
D: -
J: TRBJ1-1

CDR3: CASSLDRTGGEDTGELFF
DNA: TGCGCCAGCAGCTTGGATCGGACAGGGGGCGAAGACACCGGGGAGCTGTTTTTT
V: TRBV5-1
size: -
D: TRBD1
J: TRBJ2-2

CDR3: CASSLGRDGSTGELFF
DNA: TGTGCCAGCAGCTTAGGCAGGGACGGCAGCACCGGGGAGCTGTTTTTT
V: TRBV7-2
size: -
D: -
J: TRBJ2-2

CDR3: CASSLGRQGPIYGYTF
DNA: TGTGCCAGCAGCTTAGGCAGACAGGGTCCCATCTATGGCTACACCTTC
V: TRBV11-2
size: many
D: TRBD1
J: TRBJ1-2

CDR3: CSAEDSSLTGELFF
DNA: TGCAGTGCCGAGGACAGTAGTCTCACCGGGGAGCTGTTTTTT
V: TRBV20-1
size: -
D: -
J: TRBJ2-2

CDR3: CASSLAGPNTGELFF
DNA: TGTGCCAGCAGTTTAGCGGGACCCAACACCGGGGAGCTGTTTTTT
V: TRBV28
size: many
D: -
J: TRBJ2-2

CDR3: CSARVQDSRTGELFF
DNA: TGCAGTGCTAGAGTTCAGGACTCGAGGACCGGGGAGCTGTTTTTT
V: TRBV20-1
size: few
D: -
J: TRBJ2-2

CDR3: CASSQVSGAPADTQYF
DNA: TGTGCCAGCAGCCAAGTCTCGGGGGCTCCCGCAGATACGCAGTATTTT
V: TRBV3-1
size: many
D: -
J: TRBJ2-3

CDR3: CASSEGQGAYEQYF
DNA: TGTGCCAGCAGTGAAGGACAGGGAGCCTACGAGCAGTACTTC
V: TRBV2
size: many
D: TRBD1
J: TRBJ2-7

CDR3: CAGSIVVGTIDGYTF
DNA: TGTGCCGGTAGTATAGTTGTTGGGACAATCGATGGCTACACCTTC
V: TRBV19
size: -
D: -
J: TRBJ1-2

CDR3: CASSHGDRSGANVLTF
DNA: TGTGCCAGTAGTCACGGCGACAGGTCTGGGGCCAACGTCCTGACTTTC
V: TRBV19
size: -
D: -
J: TRBJ2-6

CDR3: CASSWAGNAEQFF
DNA: TGTGCCAGCAGCTGGGCGGGGAATGCTGAGCAGTTCTTC
V: TRBV5-6
size: -
D: -
J: TRBJ2-1

CDR3: CASSLAQGPYEQYF
DNA: TGTGCCAGCAGCTTAGCACAGGGTCCCTACGAGCAGTACTTC
V: TRBV11-2
size: many
D: -
J: TRBJ2-7

CDR3: CATTTSGSPTDTQYF
DNA: TGTGCCACCACGACTAGCGGGAGCCCCACAGATACGCAGTATTTT
V: TRBV25-1
size: -
D: TRBD2
J: TRBJ2-3

CDR3: CASRHASGNEQFF
DNA: TGTGCCAGCAGGCATGCTAGCGGAAATGAGCAGTTCTTC
V: TRBV12-3/TRBV12-4
size: few
D: TRBD2
J: TRBJ2-1

CDR3: CASSLGRGGVETQYF
DNA: TGTGCCAGCAGTCTCGGCAGGGGAGGAGTGGAGACCCAGTACTTC
V: TRBV27
size: -
D: -
J: TRBJ2-5

CDR3: CASSRDRDQPQHF
DNA: TGTGCCAGCAGCCGGGACCGGGATCAGCCCCAGCATTTT
V: TRBV11-2
size: many
D: -
J: TRBJ1-5

CDR3: CASSYRRDHPYEQYF
DNA: TGTGCCAGTAGTTACCGCCGGGACCACCCCTACGAGCAGTACTTC
V: TRBV19
size: -
D: -
J: TRBJ2-7

CDR3: CASSITPLRAKGYEQYF
DNA: TGTGCCAGCAGTATTACGCCCTTAAGGGCCAAAGGCTACGAGCAGTACTTC
V: TRBV28
size: many
D: -
J: TRBJ2-7

CDR3: CASAHAETQYF
DNA: TGTGCCAGCGCCCACGCGGAGACCCAGTACTTC
V: TRBV6-2/TRBV6-3
size: many
D: -
J: TRBJ2-5

CDR3: CASSAGAQPQHF
DNA: TGTGCCAGCAGTGCAGGGGCCCAGCCCCAGCATTTT
V: TRBV2
size: -
D: -
J: TRBJ1-5

CDR3: CATRLGPGELFF
DNA: TGTGCCACCAGACTAGGTCCCGGGGAGCTGTTTTTT
V: TRBV24-1
size: -
D: -
J: TRBJ2-2

CDR3: CASSSQDGSSYNEQFF
DNA: TGTGCCAGCAGTTCCCAGGACGGGAGCTCCTACAATGAGCAGTTCTTC
V: TRBV6-4
size: -
D: -
J: TRBJ2-1

CDR3: CASSWVEKLFF
DNA: TGTGCCAGCAGTTGGGTTGAAAAACTGTTTTTT
V: TRBV28
size: -
D: -
J: TRBJ1-4

CDR3: CSATPRGVQWGYEQYF
DNA: TGCAGTGCTACACCAAGAGGGGTTCAGTGGGGCTACGAGCAGTACTTC
V: TRBV20-1
size: many
D: -
J: TRBJ2-7

CDR3: CASSQPDSPYEQYF
DNA: TGTGCCAGCAGCCAGCCGGATTCTCCTTACGAGCAGTACTTC
V: TRBV4-2
size: -
D: -
J: TRBJ2-7

CDR3: CASSLVGTPRDTQYF
DNA: TGTGCCAGCAGCTTAGTCGGGACTCCGCGAGATACGCAGTATTTT
V: TRBV7-2
size: -
D: -
J: TRBJ2-3

CDR3: CASSTGGAGANVLTF
DNA: TGTGCCAGCAGTACAGGAGGGGCTGGGGCCAACGTCCTGACTTTC
V: TRBV28
size: -
D: -
J: TRBJ2-6

CDR3: CASNNAGVEDTQYF
DNA: TGTGCCAGCAACAACGCGGGAGTCGAAGATACGCAGTATTTT
V: TRBV28
size: many
D: TRBD2
J: TRBJ2-3

CDR3: CASSTDRPSPSYEQYF
DNA: TGTGCCAGCAGCACCGACAGACCGAGTCCGTCCTACGAGCAGTACTTC
V: TRBV5-4
size: -
D: -
J: TRBJ2-7

CDR3: CASPPGAGWVDTQYF
DNA: TGTGCCAGCCCCCCTGGGGCGGGATGGGTAGATACGCAGTATTTT
V: TRBV6-1
size: -
D: -
J: TRBJ2-3

CDR3: CASSVLRGGCTEAFF
DNA: TGTGCCAGCAGCGTACTAAGGGGGGGTTGCACTGAAGCTTTCTTT
V: TRBV3-1
size: few
D: -
J: TRBJ1-1

CDR3: CASSLSIRSNTEAFF
DNA: TGTGCCAGCAGTTTAAGTATAAGGAGTAACACTGAAGCTTTCTTT
V: TRBV12-3/TRBV12-4
size: many
D: -
J: TRBJ1-1

CDR3: CASSLGQTLSNTEAFF
DNA: TGCGCCAGCAGCTTGGGGCAAACGCTGTCGAACACTGAAGCTTTCTTT
V: TRBV5-1
size: many
D: -
J: TRBJ1-1

CDR3: CASPPGLSYNEQFF
DNA: TGTGCCAGCCCTCCGGGACTCTCCTACAATGAGCAGTTCTTC
V: TRBV2
size: many
D: -
J: TRBJ2-1